The clone carrying this TCR beta chain was counted a few times. The record originates from a study of T cells in Graves' hyperthyroidism and ophthalmopathy. Deletions cut 9 bases from V and 1 base from J, with 9 bases between. The germline V gene has CDR1 SNHLY and CDR2 FYNNEI. The CDR3 contains 12 residues. Regions amplified from RNA transcripts were the TCR beta CDR3 regions. Primed by the HTBI set, a first-round RT-PCR was run on the TCR CDR3. TCRdb called the multiplex PCR reads again in MiXCR, with one record for every CDR3 protein. The sample has under 350,000 distinct CDR3 sequences, roughly 18% seen once; the top ten hold 45% to 55%.

This receptor was taken from a woman aged 50 to 60 with Graves' hyperthyroidism. Sequenced material: blood. This chain joins TRBV2 and TRBJ1-1; tentative D call: TRBD1 (5 bases). The CDR3 here is CARRGENTEAFF. CDR3 bases: TGTGCCAGGAGGGGCGAGAACACTGAAGCTTTCTTT. The whole variable domain, remainder taken from reference TRBV2 and TRBJ1-1, is EPEVTQTPSHQVTQMGQEVILRCVPISNHLYFYWYRQILGQKVEFLVSFYNNEISEKSEIFDDQFSVERPDGSNFTLKIRSTKLEDSAMYFCARRGENTEAFFGQGTRLTVV.